Listed here are 31 T cell receptor beta chains from one sample, sequenced in a study of OX40 agonist ivuxolimab in advanced cancers. Libraries were prepared by immunoSEQ multiplex PCR; TCRdb keeps only in-frame clonotypes and omits some of them. The profile shows 40,000 to 45,000 clones, 70% to 90% of them singletons. The specimen comprised CD4+ or CD8+ T cells sorted from blood, sampled in a trial of the OX40 agonist ivuxolimab. The receptors were gathered from an adult with an advanced solid tumor such as melanoma, head and neck, liver or kidney cancer.

The chain employs TRBV11-2 and TRBJ2-3; D remains unclear. V lost 0 bases to trimming and J lost 0 bases, with 4 bases between them. The CDR3 extends over 14 amino acids. Looked up from germline, CDR1 is SGHAT and CDR2 is FQNNGV. The CDR3 reads CASSLDPSTDTQYF. CDR3 nucleotides: TGTGCCAGCAGCTTAGACCCTAGCACAGATACGCAGTATTTT.

The chain is built from TRBV25-1 and TRBJ1-1; tentatively, D is TRBD1 (6 bases). From germline, CDR1 is MGHDK and CDR2 SYGVNS. With 7 bases removed from V and 4 bases from J, the gap between germline ends came to 13 bases. The CDR3 sequence is 13 residues long. For the CDR3, the DNA is TGTGCCAGCACCCCTTGGGGGGCCACTGAAGCTTTCTTT. Translation: CASTPWGATEAFF.

The chain couples TRBV27 to TRBJ2-1; TRBD1 might be the D (6 bases). This CDR3 contains 15 residues. V lost 6 bases and J lost 0, with 12 bases in between. Germline values: CDR1 MNHEY, CDR2 SMNVEV (reference sequence). The CDR3 coding sequence is TGTGCCAGCAGACCCGGGACAAGCTCCTACAATGAGCAGTTCTTC. Translation: CASRPGTSSYNEQFF.

CDR3 sequence (DNA): TGTGCCAGCAGTGTTTCAAGATCTTACAATGAGCAGTTCTTC. Its translation: CASSVSRSYNEQFF. The V gene is TRBV25-1, the J gene TRBJ2-1; D remains unclear. This CDR3 region has 14 residues. Trimming stripped 4 bases from V and 4 bases from J, with 11 bases between. Germline values: CDR1 MGHDK, CDR2 SYGVNS.

V usage is TRBV28 and J usage is TRBJ1-1; D gene uncertain. Germline assignment: CDR1 MDHEN and CDR2 SYDVKM. The CDR3 is 14 amino acids. Deletions cut 3 bases from V and 6 bases from J, with 14 bases between. This CDR3 reads CASSFTRGRSEAFF. The CDR3 nucleotides are TGTGCCAGCAGTTTTACCCGGGGAAGGTCTGAAGCTTTCTTT.

This clone came up once. V gene TRBV28 combines with J gene TRBJ2-1; a weak D match, TRBD2 (5 bases). Trimming removed 6 bases at V and 3 bases at J, with 18 bases between. The CDR3 loop spans 16 amino acids. The germline V gene has CDR1 MDHEN and CDR2 SYDVKM. The CDR3 is CASSRTVGGFYNEQFF. CDR3 nucleotide sequence: TGTGCCAGCAGCCGGACCGTGGGCGGGTTCTACAATGAGCAGTTCTTC.

The V call is TRBV5-5, the J call TRBJ1-2, with D tentatively TRBD1 (5 bases). This CDR3 comprises 13 residues. V lost 4 bases to trimming and J lost 8 bases, with 15 bases between them. CDR1 and CDR2 from the germline V gene are SGHKS and YYEKEE (reference sequence). The CDR3 loop reads CASSPGAGFGYTF. CDR3 bases: TGTGCCAGCAGCCCCGGGGCAGGGTTCGGCTACACCTTC.

The rearrangement joins TRBV28 to TRBJ2-7, with a possible D match to TRBD2 (5 bases). V was pared by 11 bases and J by 0 bases, with 11 bases between. The CDR3 is 12 amino acids. Germline lookup yields CDR1 MDHEN and CDR2 SYDVKM. CDR3 amino acids: CASRGDSYEQYF. The CDR3, as DNA: TGTGCCTCCCGGGGAGACTCCTACGAGCAGTACTTC. Together with reference TRBV28 and TRBJ2-7, the CDR3 gives the full variable domain: DVKVTQSSRYLVKRTGEKVFLECVQDMDHENMFWYRQDPGLGLRLIYFSYDVKMKEKGDIPEGYSVSREKKERFSLILESASTNQTSMYLCASRGDSYEQYFGPGTRLTVT.

The V gene is TRBV27, the J gene TRBJ2-3; D might be TRBD1 or TRBD2, each matching 5 bases. The germline V gene has CDR1 MNHEY and CDR2 SMNVEV (reference sequence). CDR3 length: 15 residues. Trimming pared 4 bases from V and 0 bases from J, leaving 11 bases between. CDR3 region: CASSSGTISTDTQYF. CDR3 DNA: TGTGCCAGCAGTTCCGGGACGATAAGCACAGATACGCAGTATTTT.

The count of this clone is one. V gene TRBV18 combines with J gene TRBJ2-3; 7 nucleotides agree with TRBD1. Germline-derived CDR1 and CDR2 are KGHSH and LQKENI. CDR3 size: 17 residues. Trimming took 0 bases from V and 2 from J; bases not matched to a gene: 8. In nucleotides, the CDR3 is TGTGCCAGCTCACCACCAGGACAGGCCTATCCCACAGATACGCAGTATTTT. Its protein is CASSPPGQAYPTDTQYF.

The J gene is TRBJ2-1, the V gene TRBV4-3, with D perhaps matching TRBD1 (6 bases). The CDR3 consists of 17 residues. V dropped 0 bases and J dropped 7 bases, with 19 bases sitting between them. Germline values: CDR1 LGHNA, CDR2 YSLEER. This CDR3 reads CASSQEDARGPGNEQFF. In nucleotides, the CDR3 is TGCGCCAGCAGCCAAGAGGACGCCAGGGGTCCCGGAAATGAGCAGTTCTTC.

The gene calls are TRBV7-9 and TRBJ2-5, with 10 bases fitting TRBD2. CDR1 and CDR2 from the germline V gene are SEHNR and FQNEAQ (reference sequence). CDR3 length: 15 residues. With 5 bases clipped from V and 6 bases from J, the junction kept 9 bases outside the gene matches. Written as DNA, the CDR3 is TGTGCCAGCAGCCCGGAGCGGGGGGGCAGGAAGACCCAGTACTTC. Translated: CASSPERGGRKTQYF.

Only a few counts were recorded for this clone. Relative to the germline gene, one junction end is altered; a read error may explain this. The V gene is TRBV2, the J gene TRBJ2-1; 7 bases are a match to TRBD1. CDR1 and CDR2 (germline): SNHLY, FYNNEI. This CDR3 contains 15 residues. Written as DNA, the CDR3 is TGTGCCAGCAGTGAGATAGGGGGCTCCAACAATGAGCAGTTCTTC. Encoded protein: CASSEIGGSNNEQFF.

This chain uses TRBV7-8 with TRBJ1-2; TRBD1 matches at 10 bases. This CDR3 is 15 amino acids long. In germline, CDR1 is SGHVS, CDR2 FQNEAQ. The V segment lost 3 bases and the J segment 5 bases; nucleotides outside the gene matches: 6. CDR3 DNA sequence: TGTGCCAGCAGCTTGGGACAGGGGAATATGTATGGCTACACCTTC. The encoded protein is CASSLGQGNMYGYTF.

The V and J genes are TRBV15 and TRBJ2-1; 10 bases match TRBD2. Germline loops: CDR1 LNHNV, CDR2 YYDKDF (reference sequence). CDR3 length equals 15 residues. V dropped 5 bases and J dropped 2; count of bases not matched to a gene: 3. CDR3 DNA sequence: TGTGCCACCAGCTTTCTAGCGGGGGCCTACAATGAGCAGTTCTTC. Translated, it gives CATSFLAGAYNEQFF.

This clone was seen a handful of times. V is TRBV2 and J is TRBJ1-3; D gene unclear. CDR1 and CDR2 from the germline V gene are SNHLY and FYNNEI. The CDR3 length is 13 residues. The ends were cut back, 7 bases at V and 0 bases at J, with 7 bases in the middle. The CDR3 nucleotides are TGTGCCAGCACCCTGGGCTCTGGAAACACCATATATTTT. Amino acids: CASTLGSGNTIYF.

The chain combines TRBV19 with TRBJ1-2; no firm D call. Germline V CDR1 and CDR2: LNHDA, SQIVND (reference sequence). V lost 6 bases and J 4 bases, leaving 18 bases between the germline ends. The CDR3 is 15 amino acids. In nucleotides, the CDR3 is TGTGCCAGTAGCCACCCTCGGGTGGATGGCTATGGCTACACCTTC. Its protein product is CASSHPRVDGYGYTF.

The chain recombines TRBV7-8 with TRBJ1-1; D possibly corresponds to TRBD1 (5 bases). V was cut by 0 bases and J by 1 base, with 6 bases left in between. The CDR3 spans 14 residues. Germline CDR1 is SGHVS and CDR2 is FQNEAQ. The CDR3 sequence: CASSLAGPNTEAFF. In DNA form, the CDR3 reads TGTGCCAGCAGCTTAGCGGGGCCGAACACTGAAGCTTTCTTT. The entire variable domain, with the rest obtained from reference TRBV7-8 and TRBJ1-1, is as follows: GAGVSQSPRYKVAKRGQDVALRCDPISGHVSLFWYQQALGQGPEFLTYFQNEAQLDKSGLPSDRFFAERPEGSVSTLKIQRTQQEDSAVYLCASSLAGPNTEAFFGQGTRLTVV.

The chain links TRBV6-1 to TRBJ2-7; D is unresolved. Trimming took off 8 bases at V and 9 bases at J, with 14 bases between the two ends. The CDR3 totals 11 residues. Germline V lookup: CDR1 MNHNS, CDR2 SASEGT. DNA of the CDR3: TGTGCCAGCGTAGGGCAGCTTTTGCAGTACGTC. Its protein product is CASVGQLLQYV.

V usage is TRBV6-5 and J usage is TRBJ2-7; no firm D call. V lost 2 bases and J lost 2, with 1 base in between. Per the germline V gene, CDR1 is MNHEY and CDR2 is SVGAGI. CDR3 size: 11 residues. CDR3 sequence (DNA): TGTGCCAGCAGTTACGCCTACGAGCAGTACTTC. It is translated as CASSYAYEQYF.

This chain joins TRBV4-2 and TRBJ1-1, with 8 bases fitting TRBD1. This CDR3 has 15 amino acids. Trimming took 3 bases from V and 4 from J; bases not matched to a gene: 7. CDR1 and CDR2 from the germline V gene are LGHNA and YNFKEQ. CDR3 sequence reads: CASSQEQGAVTEAFF. DNA of the CDR3: TGTGCCAGCAGCCAGGAGCAGGGGGCAGTCACTGAAGCTTTCTTT.

The rearrangement links TRBV19 to TRBJ1-1; TRBD1 matches 7 bases. Trimming removed 7 bases from V and 5 bases from J; junction bases left unmatched: 7. Per the germline V gene, CDR1 is LNHDA and CDR2 is SQIVND (reference sequence). The CDR3 runs 13 residues. The CDR3 reads CASIRQGGTEAFF. Written as DNA, the CDR3 is TGTGCCAGTATCAGACAGGGAGGGACTGAAGCTTTCTTT.

This chain uses TRBV27 with TRBJ1-5; TRBD1 is a possible D gene (5 bases). The V gene lost 4 bases and the J gene lost 2 bases, with 9 bases spanning the gap. This CDR3 comprises 14 residues. The germline V gene encodes CDR1 MNHEY and CDR2 SMNVEV (reference sequence). The CDR3 DNA sequence: TGTGCCAGCAGTTACGGGGCAGGCAATCAGCCCCAGCATTTT. Residues: CASSYGAGNQPQHF.

This clone was counted a single time. The chain combines TRBV28 with TRBJ1-5; the D is unclear. This CDR3 region has 14 residues. Germline values: CDR1 MDHEN, CDR2 SYDVKM. V was trimmed by 4 bases and J by 7 bases, leaving 14 bases between them. CDR3 nucleotide sequence: TGTGCCAGCAGTTCCGACGGTTTGAACCAGCCCCAGCATTTT. Translation: CASSSDGLNQPQHF.

The chain links TRBV10-2 to TRBJ1-5; TRBD1 is a possible D gene (6 bases). Trimming removed 2 bases from V and 6 bases from J, with 14 bases in between. The V gene's germline CDR1 is WSHSY and CDR2 SAAADI. CDR3 size: 15 residues. The DNA for the CDR3 is TGCGCCAGCAGTGAGAGTAGAGGGGGAAGTCAGCCCCAGCATTTT. Protein sequence: CASSESRGGSQPQHF.

This chain links TRBV7-9 with TRBJ1-1; TRBD1 agrees at 7 bases. The germline CDR1 and CDR2 sequences are SEHNR and FQNEAQ (reference sequence). This CDR3 spans 14 amino acids. V lost 5 bases and J lost 0; bases outside the gene matches: 3. CDR3 sequence reads: CASSLDRVNTEAFF. As DNA, the CDR3 is TGTGCCAGCAGCCTCGACAGGGTGAACACTGAAGCTTTCTTT.

The chain recombines TRBV28 with TRBJ1-1; D is uncertain. Per germline, CDR1 MDHEN and CDR2 SYDVKM. V was shortened by 10 bases and J by 1 base, with 13 bases between the two germline ends. The CDR3 contains 13 residues. The CDR3 DNA sequence: TGTGCCACCCGGAAGACGGGGAACACTGAAGCTTTCTTT. Protein sequence: CATRKTGNTEAFF.

The chain combines TRBV7-9 with TRBJ1-4; tentative D call: TRBD1 (6 bases). There are 14 residues in the CDR3. Germline CDR1 is SEHNR and CDR2 is FQNEAQ (reference sequence). V was clipped by 2 bases and J by 5 bases, with 9 bases between them. The CDR3 region has the DNA TGTGCCAGCAGCTTATATGGGGGCAATGAAAAACTGTTTTTT. Translation gives CASSLYGGNEKLFF.

The rearrangement joins TRBV5-6 to TRBJ1-1; no clear D gene. V lost 3 bases and J 2 bases, leaving 8 bases between the germline ends. This CDR3 is built from 13 residues. Per the germline V gene, CDR1 is SGHDT and CDR2 is YYEEEE. The CDR3 nucleotides are TGTGCCAGCAGCTATATAATCAACACTGAAGCTTTCTTT. Protein sequence: CASSYIINTEAFF.

V usage is TRBV11-2 and J usage is TRBJ2-3; the D is unclear. The CDR3 runs to 13 residues. Germline loops: CDR1 SGHAT, CDR2 FQNNGV. The V and J ends lost 2 bases and 2 bases respectively, with 5 bases between them. CDR3 sequence reads: CASSLLATDTQYF. The CDR3 nucleotides read TGTGCCAGCAGCTTACTGGCCACAGATACGCAGTATTTT.

This rearrangement joins TRBV7-2 to TRBJ1-1; D not resolved. Germline V gene lookup returns CDR1 SGHTA and CDR2 FQGNSA. V lost 4 bases and J 2 bases, leaving 11 bases between the germline ends. The CDR3 sequence is 14 residues long. The CDR3 spells CASSSGLLNTEAFF. In nucleotides, the CDR3 is TGTGCCAGCAGCTCGGGCCTTCTCAACACTGAAGCTTTCTTT.